This record concerns one T cell receptor (beta chain) sequence. The sample comes from a study of cytomegalovirus exposure and HLA in healthy donors. The study ran its PCR with 60 Vbeta and 13 Jbeta primers. This table comes from immunoSEQ multiplex PCR, and its TCRdb copy is limited to in-frame clones, with some not included. Here the sample spans about 110,000 clones, approximately 80% being singletons. Germline V CDR1 and CDR2: MRHNA, SNTAGT. The CDR3 totals 17 residues. Germline trimming cut 3 bases from V and 6 bases from J; bases unmatched to any gene: 11. Sequencing used PBMCs. V and J are TRBV6-4 and TRBJ2-1; 10 bases match TRBD2. This sequence originates from a male donor in good health and CMV-seronegative. DNA of the CDR3: TGTGCCAGCAGTGAGAAAGCGGGAGGGCACGGAGGCAATGAGCAGTTCTTC. This sequence encodes CASSEKAGGHGGNEQFF.